The 14 T cell receptor beta chains below were found in one sample sequenced in a study of CD8 T cells in Susac syndrome. RNA was extracted with the RNeasy kit, and a quantity of about 0.45 to 1 ug was reverse transcribed using random hexamers. Each CDR3 protein is one row after TCRdb ran MiXCR on the immunoSEQ multiplex PCR reads. The table shows about 150,000 distinct CDR3 sequences, with 85% to 95% occurring only once. The sequenced material came from CD4+ T cells from PBMCs. The receptors derive from a human donor with multiple sclerosis.

This chain joins TRBV12-3 or TRBV12-4 and TRBJ1-1; D is uncertain. There are 14 residues in the CDR3. Trimming stripped 2 bases from V and 1 base from J, with 8 bases between. CDR3 sequence reads: CASSLFSGNTEAFF. The CDR3 coding sequence is TGTGCCAGCAGTTTATTTTCGGGGAACACTGAAGCTTTCTTT.

The chain combines TRBV29-1 with TRBJ2-4; D unresolved. The CDR3 covers 12 residues. Germline V gene lookup returns CDR1 SQVTM and CDR2 ANQGSEA. V was shortened by 5 bases and J by 6 bases, with 11 bases between the two germline ends. CDR3 loop: CSVLDRRNIQYF. CDR3 bases: TGCAGCGTTTTGGACCGGAGAAACATTCAGTACTTC. Filled out from reference TRBV29-1 and TRBJ2-4, the complete variable domain reads SAVISQKPSRDICQRGTSLTIQCQVDSQVTMMFWYRQQPGQSLTLIATANQGSEATYESGFVIDKFPISRPNLTFSTLTVSNMSPEDSSIYLCSVLDRRNIQYFGAGTRLSVL.

This chain connects TRBV7-9 to TRBJ2-3; no definite D call. The CDR3 is made up of 13 amino acids. The V end was cut by 3 bases, the J end by 1 base, with 5 bases between. Germline values: CDR1 SEHNR, CDR2 FQNEAQ (reference sequence). CDR3 coding DNA: TGTGCCAGCAGCTTCGGGCGCACAGATACGCAGTATTTT. It specifies CASSFGRTDTQYF.

The CDR3 DNA reads as TGTGCCAGCAGTTACAAGAACACCGGGGAGCTGTTTTTT. It encodes CASSYKNTGELFF. The chain is built from TRBV6-5 and TRBJ2-2; D call uncertain. Germline lookup yields CDR1 MNHEY and CDR2 SVGAGI. V lost 2 bases and J 1 base, leaving 2 bases between the germline ends. There are 13 residues in the CDR3.

V is TRBV5-1 and J is TRBJ2-7; D not resolved. CDR1 is SGHRS, CDR2 YFSETQ, per germline. The CDR3 runs to 12 residues. Trimming cost V 5 bases and J 2 bases, with 8 bases left between them. In DNA form, the CDR3 reads TGCGCCAGCAGTCAAACCACCTACGAGCAGTACTTC. Translation: CASSQTTYEQYF.

The chain recombines TRBV5-1 with TRBJ1-5; TRBD1 aligns across 7 bases. Germline values: CDR1 SGHRS, CDR2 YFSETQ. Losses at the gene ends were 0 bases for V and 4 bases for J; bases not matched to a gene: 4. The CDR3 covers 15 residues. DNA of the CDR3: TGCGCCAGCAGCTTGGGTGGGACAGAAAATCAGCCCCAGCATTTT. Its translation is CASSLGGTENQPQHF.

The chain is built from TRBV24-1 and TRBJ1-1, with a tentative D call TRBD1 (5 bases). Germline V gives CDR1 KGHDR, CDR2 SFDVKD. V was shortened by 8 bases and J by 0 bases, with 12 bases between the two germline ends. The CDR3 totals 14 residues. CDR3 in DNA: TGTGCCACCAAGGCGGCGGGACTGAACACTGAAGCTTTCTTT. It translates to CATKAAGLNTEAFF.

The chain uses TRBV5-8 and TRBJ1-6; the D gene is possibly TRBD1 (5 bases). V dropped 3 bases and J dropped 7 bases, with 14 bases sitting between them. This CDR3 spans 15 amino acids. From germline, CDR1 is SGHTS and CDR2 YDEGEE. CDR3 protein: CASSSTGPSNSPLHF. CDR3 nucleotides: TGTGCCAGCAGCTCGACGGGACCTTCCAATTCACCCCTCCACTTT.

This sequence joins TRBV9 and TRBJ1-2, with 7 bases identical to TRBD1. Germline trimming cut 1 base from V and 7 bases from J; bases unmatched to any gene: 7. Germline values: CDR1 SGDLS, CDR2 YYNGEE. The CDR3 length is 14 residues. The CDR3 here is CASSVQGVHGGYTF. The CDR3 DNA reads as TGTGCCAGCAGCGTACAGGGGGTCCATGGTGGCTACACCTTC.

The J gene is TRBJ2-3, the V gene TRBV3-1, with D perhaps matching TRBD1 or TRBD2 (6 bases each). Per the germline V gene, CDR1 is LGHDT and CDR2 is YNNKEL (reference sequence). The germline V and J ends were trimmed by 0 bases and 2 bases, with 12 bases remaining between them. The CDR3 is 16 residues long. CDR3 DNA: TGTGCCAGCAGCCAAGATTTCGGGGGCTACACAGATACGCAGTATTTT. It yields the protein CASSQDFGGYTDTQYF.

V and J are TRBV3-1 and TRBJ2-7, with D tentatively TRBD1 (6 bases). The germline V and J ends were trimmed by 1 base and 5 bases, with 12 bases remaining between them. CDR1 and CDR2 from the germline V gene are LGHDT and YNNKEL (reference sequence). This CDR3 has 14 residues. CDR3 loop: CASSQVQGRDEQYF. The CDR3 nucleotides read TGTGCCAGCAGCCAAGTACAGGGCCGGGACGAGCAGTACTTC.

This clonotype has just one count. The rearrangement links TRBV7-9 to TRBJ2-7; D ambiguous. Germline values: CDR1 SEHNR, CDR2 FQNEAQ (reference sequence). Between the trimmed V and J ends, which lost 6 bases and 4 bases, there was a span of 13 bases. This CDR3 contains 13 residues. Here the CDR3 DNA reads TGTGCCAGCAGAATCGACACATCATACGAGCAGTACTTC. It encodes CASRIDTSYEQYF.

The rearrangement uses TRBV30 and TRBJ2-7; D not resolved. CDR1 and CDR2 from the germline V gene are GTSNPN and SVGIG (reference sequence). The ends were cut back, 0 bases at V and 4 bases at J, with 10 bases in the middle. The CDR3 has 13 amino acids. The CDR3 bases are TGTGCCTGGAGTGTACTGGGTTCGTACGAGCAGTACTTC. It translates to CAWSVLGSYEQYF.

V gene TRBV15 combines with J gene TRBJ2-2; D may be TRBD1 or TRBD2 (5 bases each). V lost 1 base, J lost 4 bases, and 16 bases lay in between. CDR1 and CDR2 (germline): LNHNV, YYDKDF (reference sequence). CDR3 size: 17 residues. CDR3 protein: CATSRGGTGRFTGELFF. CDR3 DNA sequence: TGTGCCACCAGCAGAGGGGGGACCGGACGCTTCACCGGGGAGCTGTTTTTT.